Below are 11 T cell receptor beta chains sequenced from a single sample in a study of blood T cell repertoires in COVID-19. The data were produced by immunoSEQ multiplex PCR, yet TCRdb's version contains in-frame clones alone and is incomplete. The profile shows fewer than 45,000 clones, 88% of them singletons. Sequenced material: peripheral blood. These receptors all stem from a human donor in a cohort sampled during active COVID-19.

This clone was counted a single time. This CDR3 reads CAWSWAGTQHSPLHF. CDR3 DNA: TGTGCCTGGAGCTGGGCCGGGACTCAACATTCACCCCTCCACTTT. The chain employs TRBV30 and TRBJ1-6, with D tentatively TRBD1 (5 bases). V was cut by 3 bases and J by 8 bases, with 17 bases left in between. This CDR3 has 15 residues. Per germline, CDR1 GTSNPN and CDR2 SVGIG (reference sequence).

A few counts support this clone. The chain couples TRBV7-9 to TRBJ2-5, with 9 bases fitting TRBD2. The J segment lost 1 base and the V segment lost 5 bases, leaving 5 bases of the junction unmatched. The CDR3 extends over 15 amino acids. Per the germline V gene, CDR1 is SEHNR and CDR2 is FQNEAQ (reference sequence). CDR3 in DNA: TGTGCCAGCAGCCGAGGGCGGGGGGGCCAAGAGACCCAGTACTTC. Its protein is CASSRGRGGQETQYF.

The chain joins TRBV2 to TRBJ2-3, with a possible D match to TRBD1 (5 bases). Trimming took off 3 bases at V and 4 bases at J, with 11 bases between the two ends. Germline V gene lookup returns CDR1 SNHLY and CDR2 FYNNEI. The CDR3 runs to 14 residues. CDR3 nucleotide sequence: TGTGCCAGCAGTGAGCTAAAGGGGCCAGATACGCAGTATTTT. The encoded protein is CASSELKGPDTQYF.

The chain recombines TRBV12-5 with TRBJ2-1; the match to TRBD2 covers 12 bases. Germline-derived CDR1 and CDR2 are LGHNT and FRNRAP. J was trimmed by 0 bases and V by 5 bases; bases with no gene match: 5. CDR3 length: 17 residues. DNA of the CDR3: TGTGCTAGTGGTGCCCTACTAGCGGGGGGCTCCTACAATGAGCAGTTCTTC. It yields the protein CASGALLAGGSYNEQFF.

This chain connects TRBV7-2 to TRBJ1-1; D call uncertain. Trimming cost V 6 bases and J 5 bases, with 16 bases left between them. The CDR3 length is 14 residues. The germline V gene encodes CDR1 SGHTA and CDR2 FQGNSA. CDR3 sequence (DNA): TGTGCCAGCAGACTAACGGGAGGACGGACTGAAGCTTTCTTT. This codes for CASRLTGGRTEAFF.

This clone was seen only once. CDR3 coding DNA: TGTGCCAGCAGTACTGGGGGGGGCTACACCTTC. This sequence encodes CASSTGGGYTF. The chain carries TRBV6-6 and TRBJ1-2; a weak D match, TRBD1 (5 bases). Germline CDR1 reads MNHNY; CDR2 reads SVGAGI (reference sequence). CDR3 length: 11 amino acids. V shed 5 bases and J shed 8 bases, with 9 bases lying between them.

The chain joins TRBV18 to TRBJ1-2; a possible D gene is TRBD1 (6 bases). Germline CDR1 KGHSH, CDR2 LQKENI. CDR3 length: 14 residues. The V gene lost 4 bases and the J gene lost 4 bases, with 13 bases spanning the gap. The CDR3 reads CASSRVTGLYGYTF. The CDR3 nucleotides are TGTGCCAGCTCACGAGTAACAGGGCTCTATGGCTACACCTTC.

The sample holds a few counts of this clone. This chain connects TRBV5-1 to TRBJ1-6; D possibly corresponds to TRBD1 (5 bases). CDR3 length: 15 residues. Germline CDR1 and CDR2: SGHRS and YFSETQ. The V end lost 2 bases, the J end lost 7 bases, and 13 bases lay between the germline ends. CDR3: CASSFGGTDNSPLHF. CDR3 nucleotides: TGCGCCAGCAGCTTCGGCGGGACGGACAATTCACCCCTCCACTTT.

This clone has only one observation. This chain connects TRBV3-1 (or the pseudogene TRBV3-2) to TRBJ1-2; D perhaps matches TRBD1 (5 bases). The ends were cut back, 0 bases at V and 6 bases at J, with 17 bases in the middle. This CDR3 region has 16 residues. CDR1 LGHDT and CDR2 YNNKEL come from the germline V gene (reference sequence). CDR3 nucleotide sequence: TGTGCCAGCAGCCAAGATGGCACAGGAATCGTAAATGGCTACACCTTC. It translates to CASSQDGTGIVNGYTF.

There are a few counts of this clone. The CDR3 sequence is CASRSRGNTEAFF. The CDR3 coding sequence is TGTGCCAGCAGATCACGGGGGAACACTGAAGCTTTCTTT. The chain combines TRBV11-2 with TRBJ1-1; no clear D. Germline loops: CDR1 SGHAT, CDR2 FQNNGV. The ends were cut back, 6 bases at V and 1 base at J, with 9 bases in the middle. CDR3 length equals 13 residues.

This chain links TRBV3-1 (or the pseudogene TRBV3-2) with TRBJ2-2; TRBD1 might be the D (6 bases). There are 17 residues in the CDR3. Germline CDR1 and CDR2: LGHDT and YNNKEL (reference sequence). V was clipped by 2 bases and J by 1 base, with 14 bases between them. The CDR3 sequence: CASSQILSTGNTGELFF. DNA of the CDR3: TGTGCCAGCAGCCAAATCCTTTCGACAGGGAACACCGGGGAGCTGTTTTTT.